This T cell receptor beta chain was sequenced for a study of blood T cell repertoires in COVID-19. On the study more broadly: Italy, Spain and the United States were the sources of the convalescent and acute COVID-19 samples. Sample material is recorded as cDNA or gDNA derived from T cells, B-cell-depleted T cells, or PBMCs.

In the source study's methods: Reference gene primers were amplified, and this amplification served to estimate nucleated cell counts. The data were produced by immunoSEQ multiplex PCR, yet TCRdb's version contains in-frame clones alone and is incomplete. The V and J calls and the clone size are those of that table, but D and trimming were determined from the DNA. The table lists about 60,000 clones, around 80% of them singletons, with about 20% in the top ten. Patients from Seattle were sampled longitudinally, starting during active infection. The CDR3 contains 12 residues. Germline V gene lookup returns CDR1 SGHTA and CDR2 FQGNSA. V dropped 3 bases and J dropped 5 bases, with 4 bases sitting between them.

Sequencing used peripheral blood. This rearrangement joins TRBV7-2 to TRBJ1-4; no clear D. The clonotype comes from a man aged 30 to 39 with COVID-19, enrolled during active disease. CDR3 nucleotide sequence: TGTGCCAGCAGCTTTGGCAATGAAAAACTGTTTTTT. Translating gives CASSFGNEKLFF. Full variable domain (outside the CDR3, taken from reference TRBV7-2 and TRBJ1-4): GAGVSQSPSNKVTEKGKDVELRCDPISGHTALYWYRQSLGQGLEFLIYFQGNSAPDKSGLPSDRFSAERTGGSVSTLTIQRTQQEDSAVYLCASSFGNEKLFFGSGTQLSVL.